This passage covers 26 T cell receptor beta chains from one sample sequenced in a study of identical twins. MiXCR, run by TCRdb on the 5' RACE reads, gives a single entry per CDR3 protein. The sample includes a few hundred thousand distinct CDR3 sequences, approximately 10% seen only once; the top ten take under 3%. The sample also formed part of further work on yellow fever vaccine responses in identical twins.

The specimen sequenced was PBMCs. The receptors were sampled from a young woman in good health.

This clonotype appeared a few times. This chain links TRBV6-1 with TRBJ2-7; D not certain. Germline CDR1 and CDR2: MNHNS and SASEGT. The CDR3 runs to 15 residues. The V and J ends lost 6 bases and 0 bases respectively, with 15 bases between them. Here the CDR3 DNA reads TGTGCCAGCAGGGCCGAAGTGGGCGACTCCTACGAGCAGTACTTC. This gives the protein CASRAEVGDSYEQYF.

This clonotype was recorded at least ten times. This rearrangement joins TRBV10-3 to TRBJ2-2; no reliable D call. The CDR3 loop spans 14 amino acids. Germline V gene data show CDR1 as ENHRY and CDR2 as SYGVKD. Trimming stripped 0 bases from V and 3 bases from J, with 5 bases between. The CDR3 DNA reads TGTGCCATCAGTGAGTCGGCGGACACCGGGGAGCTGTTTTTT. Translation gives CAISESADTGELFF.

This clonotype came up many times. CDR3 nucleotide sequence: TGTGCCAGCAGCCGGCAGAGCAATCAGCCCCAGCATTTT. This encodes CASSRQSNQPQHF. J is TRBJ1-5 and V is TRBV3-1; no clear D. The CDR3 is 13 residues long. The germline V and J ends were trimmed by 4 bases and 1 base, with 5 bases remaining between them. From germline, CDR1 is LGHDT and CDR2 YNNKEL (reference sequence). Based on the CDR3 plus reference TRBV3-1 and TRBJ1-5, the full variable domain is DTAVSQTPKYLVTQMGNDKSIKCEQNLGHDTMYWYKQDSKKFLKIMFSYNNKELIINETVPNRFSPKSPDKAHLNLHINSLELGDSAVYFCASSRQSNQPQHFGDGTRLSIL.

The chain links TRBV19 to TRBJ2-1; D is possibly TRBD1 (5 bases). Looked up from germline, CDR1 is LNHDA and CDR2 is SQIVND (reference sequence). This CDR3 region has 17 residues. Between the trimmed V and J ends, which lost 1 base and 4 bases, there was a span of 17 bases. The CDR3 bases are TGTGCCAGTAGTATAGCCATGGGGCCAACCGCTTACAATGAGCAGTTCTTC. Translating it yields CASSIAMGPTAYNEQFF.

The table lists this clonotype with a few counts. The V and J genes are TRBV18 and TRBJ1-1; D gene unclear. Germline loops: CDR1 KGHSH, CDR2 LQKENI. V dropped 6 bases and J dropped 3 bases, with 11 bases sitting between them. The CDR3 loop spans 13 amino acids. CDR3 in amino acids: CASSELPDTEAFF. CDR3 DNA sequence: TGTGCCAGCTCCGAACTTCCTGACACTGAAGCTTTCTTT. Combining the CDR3 with reference TRBV18 and TRBJ1-1 gives the whole variable domain NAGVMQNPRHLVRRRGQEARLRCSPMKGHSHVYWYRQLPEEGLKFMVYLQKENIIDESGMPKERFSAEFPKEGPSILRIQQVVRGDSAAYFCASSELPDTEAFFGQGTRLTVV.

The chain joins TRBV15 to TRBJ2-7, with 9 bases identical to TRBD2. The length of the CDR3 is 17 residues. V was clipped by 0 bases and J by 5 bases; unmatched bases: 11. Germline V gene sequence: CDR1 LNHNV, CDR2 YYDKDF (reference sequence). The CDR3 is CATSRDRGGGGFNEQYF. The CDR3 region has the DNA TGTGCCACCAGCAGAGATCGAGGCGGGGGGGGATTCAACGAGCAGTACTTC.

This clonotype was seen at least ten times. The chain links TRBV7-8 to TRBJ2-1, with D possibly matching TRBD2 (6 bases). V dropped 3 bases and J dropped 7 bases, with 10 bases sitting between them. Germline CDR1 is SGHVS and CDR2 is FQNEAQ. The CDR3 sequence is 13 residues long. The CDR3 reads CASSLRDFNEQFF. The CDR3 coding sequence is TGTGCCAGCAGCTTGCGGGACTTTAATGAGCAGTTCTTC.

J is TRBJ2-1 and V is TRBV2; 11 bases are shared with TRBD2. The CDR3 contains 17 residues. Germline-derived CDR1 and CDR2 are SNHLY and FYNNEI. Losses at the gene ends were 8 bases for V and 7 bases for J; bases not matched to a gene: 16. The CDR3 protein is CASHTPTSGIPTNEQFF. DNA for the CDR3: TGTGCCAGCCACACCCCGACTAGCGGGATACCGACTAATGAGCAGTTCTTC. Filled out from reference TRBV2 and TRBJ2-1, the complete variable domain reads EPEVTQTPSHQVTQMGQEVILRCVPISNHLYFYWYRQILGQKVEFLVSFYNNEISEKSEIFDDQFSVERPDGSNFTLKIRSTKLEDSAMYFCASHTPTSGIPTNEQFFGPGTRLTVL.

This clonotype was recorded many times. The gene calls are TRBV12-3 or TRBV12-4 and TRBJ2-1, with D unresolved. Trimming took off 6 bases at V and 4 bases at J, with 10 bases between the two ends. The CDR3 is made up of 13 amino acids. CDR3 coding DNA: TGTGCCAGCAGCCCCGTCCGGTACAATGAGCAGTTCTTC. This codes for CASSPVRYNEQFF.

This clonotype was detected ten times or more. The gene calls are TRBV28 and TRBJ2-2, with 7 bases lining up with TRBD1. The CDR3 runs to 16 residues. After removal of 4 bases from V and 0 bases from J, the junction contained 5 bases not matched to a gene. Germline CDR1 and CDR2: MDHEN and SYDVKM. The CDR3 spells CASSSAGQANTGELFF. CDR3 DNA: TGTGCCAGCAGTTCCGCCGGACAGGCGAACACCGGGGAGCTGTTTTTT.

The table lists this clonotype with a few counts. The gene calls are TRBV29-1 and TRBJ2-1; D is possibly TRBD1 (5 bases). There are 16 residues in the CDR3. CDR1 is SQVTM, CDR2 ANQGSEA, per germline. V was trimmed by 0 bases and J by 3 bases, leaving 15 bases between them. CDR3 DNA: TGCAGCGTTGAAGATCGTTGGGTCAGGGACTACAATGAGCAGTTCTTC. It specifies CSVEDRWVRDYNEQFF.

This clonotype was seen at least ten times. The genes are TRBV20-1 and TRBJ2-5; D not certain. CDR1 and CDR2 (germline): DFQATT, SNEGSKA (reference sequence). The CDR3 has 15 amino acids. V lost 2 bases and J 5 bases, leaving 18 bases between the germline ends. The CDR3: CSARSEIGSGETQYF. DNA for the CDR3: TGCAGTGCTAGAAGCGAGATAGGGTCTGGTGAGACCCAGTACTTC.

This chain connects TRBV20-1 to TRBJ2-1, with TRBD2 matching over 12 bases. Germline CDR1 is DFQATT and CDR2 is SNEGSKA (reference sequence). The V and J ends lost 3 bases and 4 bases, in that order; junction bases with no gene match: 7. This CDR3 region has 16 residues. The CDR3 coding sequence is TGCAGTGCTAGGAGTTCTAGCGGGGGGGGATACAATGAGCAGTTCTTC. Residues: CSARSSSGGGYNEQFF.

This clonotype showed up just a few times. The chain has TRBV5-1 and TRBJ2-5, with D tentatively TRBD2 (6 bases). Per the germline V gene, CDR1 is SGHRS and CDR2 is YFSETQ. This CDR3 has 15 residues. V lost 4 bases, J lost 5 bases, and 18 bases lay in between. Here the CDR3 reads CASSPGTGTLETQYF. The CDR3 bases are TGCGCCAGCAGCCCCGGGACTGGAACTCTGGAGACCCAGTACTTC.

This clonotype was recorded at least ten times. V and J are TRBV29-1 and TRBJ2-1, with 7 bases lining up with TRBD2. The CDR3 sequence is 12 residues long. V trimming: 6 bases; J trimming: 11 bases; junction bases outside the gene matches: 10. Per the germline V gene, CDR1 is SQVTM and CDR2 is ANQGSEA. The CDR3 loop is CSVPNLTSKQFF. The CDR3 coding sequence is TGCAGCGTCCCGAATTTGACTAGCAAGCAGTTCTTC.

This clonotype was seen many times. The V call is TRBV20-1, the J call TRBJ2-5; TRBD1 or TRBD2 may be the D gene (6 bases each). The germline V and J ends were trimmed by 6 bases and 4 bases, with 18 bases remaining between them. Per the germline V gene, CDR1 is DFQATT and CDR2 is SNEGSKA (reference sequence). The CDR3 has 14 amino acids. The CDR3 nucleotides read TGCAGTGCCAGGGAGGACAGCGGTAGAGAGACCCAGTACTTC. Its translation: CSAREDSGRETQYF.

This clonotype was counted ten times or more. This chain connects TRBV5-1 to TRBJ2-4, with 10 bases matching TRBD1. Germline V gives CDR1 SGHRS, CDR2 YFSETQ. The CDR3 loop spans 15 amino acids. With 5 bases clipped from V and 8 bases from J, the junction kept 10 bases outside the gene matches. This CDR3 reads CASSPRGQGRYIQYF. CDR3 sequence (DNA): TGCGCCAGCAGTCCTAGGGGACAGGGGAGGTACATTCAGTACTTC.

This clonotype was seen repeatedly, ten times or more. The chain couples TRBV2 to TRBJ2-1, with 7 bases fitting TRBD2. The ends lost 7 bases at V and 7 bases at J; junction bases unmatched: 7. The germline V gene encodes CDR1 SNHLY and CDR2 FYNNEI. CDR3 length equals 13 residues. The CDR3 is CASTREGPNEQFF. CDR3 coding DNA: TGTGCCAGCACAAGGGAGGGCCCGAATGAGCAGTTCTTC.

This clonotype was counted only a few times. The chain carries TRBV20-1 and TRBJ2-1; D uncertain. The CDR3 runs 12 residues. V was clipped by 0 bases and J by 9 bases, with 9 bases between them. CDR1 is DFQATT and CDR2 is SNEGSKA in the germline V gene (reference sequence). DNA of the CDR3: TGCAGTGCTAGAGATCGTGGCGGTGAGCAGTTCTTC. Protein sequence: CSARDRGGEQFF.

This clonotype was counted many times. The V call is TRBV12-3 or TRBV12-4, the J call TRBJ2-1, with D unclear. V lost 3 bases and J lost 8, with 14 bases in between. CDR3 length: 14 amino acids. The CDR3 loop reads CASSFRSAIHEQFF. CDR3 nucleotide sequence: TGTGCCAGCAGTTTCCGTTCGGCTATACATGAGCAGTTCTTC.

The J gene is TRBJ2-7, the V gene TRBV7-2; the match to TRBD1 covers 10 bases. The J segment lost 0 bases and the V segment lost 5 bases, leaving 7 bases of the junction unmatched. The CDR3 runs 16 residues. Germline assignment: CDR1 SGHTA and CDR2 FQGNSA. CDR3 bases: TGTGCCAGCAGCCCCCGGGGACAGGGGTCCTCCTACGAGCAGTACTTC. This encodes CASSPRGQGSSYEQYF. Drawing the rest from reference TRBV7-2 and TRBJ2-7, the complete variable domain is GAGVSQSPSNKVTEKGKDVELRCDPISGHTALYWYRQSLGQGLEFLIYFQGNSAPDKSGLPSDRFSAERTGGSVSTLTIQRTQQEDSAVYLCASSPRGQGSSYEQYFGPGTRLTVT.

This clonotype was seen at least ten times. This chain joins TRBV4-1 and TRBJ2-7, with 9 positions matching TRBD1. The ends lost 1 base at V and 2 bases at J; junction bases unmatched: 3. Germline V CDR1 and CDR2: MGHRA, YSYEKL. CDR3 length equals 15 residues. CDR3 loop: CASSQVDRGPYEQYF. CDR3 coding DNA: TGCGCCAGCAGCCAAGTGGACAGGGGCCCCTACGAGCAGTACTTC.

CDR3 nucleotides: TGCGCCAGCAGTCGTCTGAAGGGAACAACAGAGATCCAAGAGACCCAGTACTTC. It yields the protein CASSRLKGTTEIQETQYF. V is TRBV23-1 and J is TRBJ2-5; D remains unclear. TRBV23-1 is recorded as an ORF, its role being uncertain. Trimming took off 4 bases at V and 1 base at J, with 22 bases between the two ends. This CDR3 is built from 18 residues.

The J gene is TRBJ1-1, the V gene TRBV5-4; D may be TRBD1 (6 bases). CDR3 length: 15 residues. V lost 4 bases, J lost 4 bases, and 17 bases lay in between. In germline, CDR1 is SGHNT, CDR2 YYREEE (reference sequence). The CDR3 sequence is CASSLSSTGSTEAFF. CDR3 bases: TGTGCCAGCAGCCTGAGCTCAACAGGGAGCACTGAAGCTTTCTTT.

With respect to this clonotype: A much larger clone is a single base away; this may be a read error. Written as DNA, the CDR3 is TGTGCCGGCAGTTTGCCGGTGAATGGGCCCCAGCATTTT. Encoded protein: CAGSLPVNGPQHF. The V call is TRBV28, the J call TRBJ1-5; D is ambiguous. Germline V CDR1 and CDR2: MDHEN, SYDVKM. The CDR3 loop spans 13 amino acids. The whole variable domain, filled in from reference TRBV28 and TRBJ1-5, reads DVKVTQSSRYLVKRTGEKVFLECVQDMDHENMFWYRQDPGLGLRLIYFSYDVKMKEKGDIPEGYSVSREKKERFSLILESASTNQTSMYLCAGSLPVNGPQHFGDGTRLSIL.

This clonotype was counted only a few times. This sequence joins TRBV18 and TRBJ2-1; 9 bases map to TRBD2. This CDR3 has 13 amino acids. Per germline, CDR1 KGHSH and CDR2 LQKENI. J was trimmed by 10 bases and V by 4 bases; bases with no gene match: 5. The CDR3 is CASSRSGSVEQFF. The DNA for the CDR3 is TGTGCCAGCTCACGTAGCGGGAGCGTCGAGCAGTTCTTC.